This T cell receptor (beta chain) was retrieved from a study of Ad26.COV2.S vaccination and SARS-CoV-2 variants. This sample's treatment: roughly 19 received Ad26.COV2.S at low or high dose, single or two shots; about 5 received placebo; per-sample allocation not given. Sample collection was performed on day 63 after the first vaccine or placebo injection. The CDR3 has 15 amino acids. The V end lost 5 bases, the J end lost 4 bases, and 17 bases lay between the germline ends. Germline values: CDR1 SGHDN, CDR2 FVKESK. Method: immunoSEQ multiplex PCR; TCRdb's copy keeps in-frame clones and lacks some. Here the sample spans about 420,000 clones, 88% being singletons.

This TCR came from a person aged 18-60 years who received the Ad26.COV2.S COVID-19 vaccine or a placebo. Specimen: peripheral blood, collected in a trial of Ad26.COV2.S vaccine versus placebo. The chain links TRBV14 to TRBJ2-5; TRBD1 or TRBD2 may be the D gene (5 bases each). CDR3 protein: CASSLKRGRGETQYF. The CDR3 nucleotides read TGTGCCAGCAGCTTGAAACGGGGAAGGGGAGAGACCCAGTACTTC.